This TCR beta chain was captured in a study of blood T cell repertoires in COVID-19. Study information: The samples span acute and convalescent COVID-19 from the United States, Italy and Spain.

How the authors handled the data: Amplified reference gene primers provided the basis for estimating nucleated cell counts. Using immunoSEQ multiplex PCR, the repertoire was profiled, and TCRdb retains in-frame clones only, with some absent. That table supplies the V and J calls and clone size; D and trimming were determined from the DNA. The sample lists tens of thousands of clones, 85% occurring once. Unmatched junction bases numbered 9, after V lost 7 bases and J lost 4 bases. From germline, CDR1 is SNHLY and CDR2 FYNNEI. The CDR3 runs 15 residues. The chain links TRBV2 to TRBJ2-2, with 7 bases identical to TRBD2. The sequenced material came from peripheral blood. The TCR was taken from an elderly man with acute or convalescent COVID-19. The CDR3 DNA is TGTGCCAGCAAGCGGGACGGAACAAGCACCGGGGAGCTGTTTTTT. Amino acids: CASKRDGTSTGELFF.